Given below is one TCR beta chain in context. This clone has more than one count but fewer than ten. Its binding antigen is unknown. Base-call qualities are not available, and no considerably larger clone is one nucleotide away. This record comes from a study of cytomegalovirus exposure and HLA in healthy donors (TCRdb year 2017). In the study overall: According to a later analysis, one platform produced both the roughly 130 validation repertoires and the 666 repertoires of the first cohort. Along with the approximately 670-subject first cohort, a separate validation cohort of over 90 different subjects was used. The study aimed to test whether cataloging public T cell receptors could reveal signatures of past pathogen exposure. To predict cytomegalovirus infection status, the study brought together high-throughput TCR immunosequencing, statistical association of individual TCRs with disease status, and machine learning. What the research found in general, with its limitations: In a later analysis, TCRs clustered in the first cohort were found to also tend to co-occur in the 120 or so validation repertoires, with 85% to 95% of cluster scores above 0. While some public TCRs were present in many individuals, most TCR sequences turned up only very rarely across donors. In the study, approximately 160 TCR beta chains were listed as associated with cytomegalovirus. The classifier was reported to diagnose cytomegalovirus status with high specificity and sensitivity in both the original cohort and the validation cohort. In vitro tests confirmed that a few of the cytomegalovirus-associated TCR beta chains recognize cytomegalovirus antigens. The authors suggested that the approach could potentially be generalized to other disease states and immunological phenotypes. A later analysis had no HLA typing for the validation cohort, so co-occurrence there was scored across all 130 or so repertoires.

The library relied on the immunoSEQ multiplex PCR assay. Processing in the source paper ran as follows. A statistical classification framework was developed to diagnose cytomegalovirus status using the catalog of TCR beta chain sequences. TCRdb carries this immuneACCESS record with in-frame sequences only. Its versions omit some clonotypes, under half of them owing to an unresolved V gene in the studies checked, with the rest unexplained. V, J and clone size reflect that table, while D and trimming were determined from the DNA. This sample holds approximately 240,000 clones; around 90% were observed only once. The ten largest clones take up around 1% of the sample. Donors formed part of the validation cohort, which comprised about 120 subjects and was distinct from the first cohort of 666 subjects. This sequence was found in a woman younger than 30 in good health and CMV-seronegative. The sequencing input was PBMCs.

Read as DNA, the sequence is TGTGCCAGCAGCCAGAACGAGCAGTACTTC. This translates into CASSQNEQYF. The sequence is built from TRBV28 and TRBJ2-7; no D gene can be assigned with confidence. CDR3 length: 10 amino acids, cysteine to phenylalanine. Kept here is only the CDR3 DNA, which spans 30 bases and is read in frame from base 1. Cut back by 6 bases and 5 bases, the V and J ends lie 5 bases apart. CDR1 and CDR2 (MDHEN, SYDVKM) derive from the germline V gene.